The source of this T cell receptor (beta chain) is a study of memory CD8 T cells in hepatitis C reinfection. Overall study context: Between 12 and 24 weeks after reinfection detection, late samples were drawn.

From germline, CDR1 is MNHEY and CDR2 SMNVEV (reference sequence). This CDR3 is 13 amino acids long. V lost 7 bases and J lost 5; bases outside the gene matches: 5. Points on this clone: Its antigen is currently unknown.

Data came from immunoSEQ multiplex PCR; TCRdb stores just in-frame clones and leaves some out. The sample holds under 5,500 clones; over 80% are singletons and the top ten take 26%. The time point denotes: late/post reinfection, 12 to 24 weeks after detection. The sorted cells went straight to TCR sequencing with no prior in vitro expansion. Overall study findings and caveats: Conclusions on public clonotypes and secondary clearance were not definitive with a handful of donors.

The sequence was collected from a man aged 50 to 60 with hepatitis C virus infection. J is TRBJ1-2 and V is TRBV27; 9 bases align to TRBD1. Sample: naive CD8+ T cells sorted from blood. For the CDR3, the DNA is TGTGCCAGCACCACAGGGGGCGGATATGGCTACACCTTC. Translation: CASTTGGGYGYTF.